A selection of T cell receptor beta chains follows, all from one sample in a study of technical replicates of blood from a handful of donors. The repertoire was sequenced with immunoSEQ multiplex PCR; TCRdb's copy has only in-frame clones and lacks some. The sample lists 84,000 or so clones, around 94% occurring once. The sample consisted of T cells isolated from PBMCs. The receptors originated from a human donor in good health. Both conserved end residues are part of each CDR3. A D gene is named only where the DNA matches it firmly. The listing skips clone size in some rows; elsewhere it reads once, few, many or a size class.

d_gene,abundance,j_gene,v_gene,CDR3nt,CDR3aa
TRBD1,once,TRBJ2-7,TRBV10-1,TGCGCCAGCAGTGATCCGCGGACAGGGGGCGACGAGCAGTACTTC,CASSDPRTGGDEQYF
.,.,TRBJ2-5,TRBV2,TGTGCCAGCACAGGGATTTCGACACAAGAGACCCAGTACTTC,CASTGISTQETQYF
TRBD2,.,TRBJ2-3,TRBV19,TGTGCCAGTAGCCTGACTAGCGGGAGGAATGGGGCCACAGATACGCAGTATTTT,CASSLTSGRNGATDTQYF
.,.,TRBJ2-7,TRBV5-1,TGCGCCAGCAGAGCGGACGTTCCGAGCTCCTACGAGCAGTACTTC,CASRADVPSSYEQYF
TRBD1,.,TRBJ1-1,TRBV28,TGTGCCAGCACCACGATAGGGACAGGGGTCTCACTCGGGGCTTTCTTT,CASTTIGTGVSLGAFF
.,.,TRBJ2-2,TRBV7-9,TGTGCCAGCAGCTTAGGGAGCGGAGACACCGGGGAGCTGTTTTTT,CASSLGSGDTGELFF
.,.,TRBJ1-6,TRBV9,TGTGCCAGCAGCTCCCGGGGGAATTACAATTCACCCCTCCACTTT,CASSSRGNYNSPLHF
.,.,TRBJ2-7,TRBV5-4,TGTGCCAGCAGCTTGCAGGGGAAGTACGAGCAGTACTTC,CASSLQGKYEQYF
.,.,TRBJ2-3,TRBV27,TGTGCCAGCAGTTTACGGCGGGGGCTAAACACAGATACGCAGTATTTT,CASSLRRGLNTDTQYF
TRBD1,.,TRBJ1-1,TRBV18,TGTGCCAGCTCCCTAGACAGGGGTAGCACTGAAGCTTTCTTT,CASSLDRGSTEAFF
.,.,TRBJ2-7,TRBV9,TGTGCCAGCAGCGTAGGAGCAGGCTACGAGCAGTACTTC,CASSVGAGYEQYF
.,.,TRBJ2-3,TRBV11-1,TGTGCCAGCAGCTCGGGAGGGGGCGGCACAGATACGCAGTATTTT,CASSSGGGGTDTQYF
TRBD1,.,TRBJ1-2,TRBV19,TGTGCCAGTAGTTGGACAGGGAAAACCTATGGCTACACCTTC,CASSWTGKTYGYTF
.,.,TRBJ1-1,TRBV10-3,TGTGCCATCAAAGGGTTCGGGGGTGAAGCTTTCTTT,CAIKGFGGEAFF
.,.,TRBJ1-1,TRBV30,TGTGCCTGGGTTAACAGGGTGGGAACTGAAGCTTTCTTT,CAWVNRVGTEAFF
.,.,TRBJ1-1,TRBV5-1,TGCGCCAGCAGCCCCTGGGGGGGGAACATGAACACTGAAGCTTTCTTT,CASSPWGGNMNTEAFF
.,.,TRBJ2-1,TRBV13,TGTGCCAGCAGCCAACGCCCAGGGTCTACCATGAATGAGCAGTTCTTC,CASSQRPGSTMNEQFF
.,.,TRBJ2-5,TRBV7-9,TGTGCCAGCAGCCGGGGGGCGGAAGAGACCCAGTACTTC,CASSRGAEETQYF
.,.,TRBJ2-5,TRBV12-2,TGTGCAAGTATTCTAGCGAGGGAAGGGACCCAGTACTTC,CASILAREGTQYF
.,.,TRBJ1-1,TRBV11-2,TGTGCCAGCAGCCCCCACTGGAGCCACCTGAACACTGAAGCTTTCTTT,CASSPHWSHLNTEAFF
TRBD1,.,TRBJ1-6,TRBV6-5,TGTGCCAGCAGTTACGTCGGGACAGGGAATTCACCCCTCCACTTT,CASSYVGTGNSPLHF
.,.,TRBJ2-1,TRBV23-1,TGCGCCAGCAGTCAATTCGCTAGGTGCCGGGAGAAATACAATGAGCAGTTCTTC,CASSQFARCREKYNEQFF
TRBD1,.,TRBJ1-2,TRBV7-2,TGTGCCAGCAGCTTGGGACAGATGGGTTATGGCTACACCTTC,CASSLGQMGYGYTF
TRBD2,once,TRBJ2-7,TRBV5-4,TGTGCCAGCAGATCAGGACTAGCGGGGGCTACCGACTACGAGCAGTACTTC,CASRSGLAGATDYEQYF
TRBD1,.,TRBJ1-5,TRBV30,TGTGCCTGGAGTCAGACAGGGGAGGGTCAGCCCCAGCATTTT,CAWSQTGEGQPQHF
.,.,TRBJ2-5,TRBV5-1,TGCGCCAGCAGCTTGGATGGGGGGGCCGTGGAGACCCAGTACTTC,CASSLDGGAVETQYF
TRBD2,.,TRBJ2-1,TRBV5-1,TGCGCCAGCAGCCCGGGGGGTACGGGTCTCTACAATGAGCAGTTCTTC,CASSPGGTGLYNEQFF
TRBD1,.,TRBJ1-1,TRBV19,TGTGCCAGTAGTAAAGTAGGACAGGGAGTAAACACTGAAGCTTTCTTT,CASSKVGQGVNTEAFF
TRBD2,.,TRBJ2-1,TRBV19,TGTGCCAGTAGTACCGGTGCGGGAGGAAATTTGAATGAGCAGTTCTTC,CASSTGAGGNLNEQFF
.,.,TRBJ2-7,TRBV7-6,TGTGCCAGCAGCTTAGAAGCGGAGACCAACTACGAGCAGTACTTC,CASSLEAETNYEQYF
.,.,TRBJ1-4,TRBV7-9,TGTGCCAGCAGCTTCGGGGGGTCTAATGAAAAACTGTTTTTT,CASSFGGSNEKLFF
.,.,TRBJ2-1,TRBV6-4,TGTGCCAGCAGTGAAGTGGCGGGTGTTGAGCAGTTCTTC,CASSEVAGVEQFF
TRBD1,.,TRBJ2-7,TRBV18,TGTGCCAGCCGTCAGTTTCAGGGGGCGCATCTCGACGAGCAGTACTTC,CASRQFQGAHLDEQYF
.,.,TRBJ1-5,TRBV28,TGTGCCAGCAGTTTATTTCCCCAGAGCAATCAGCCCCAGCATTTT,CASSLFPQSNQPQHF